The rows below give T cell receptor beta chains drawn from one sample of a study of regulatory T cells in long-lasting Graves disease. A single record per CDR3 protein comes from TCRdb applying MiXCR to the multiplex PCR reads. The profile covers some 250,000 distinct CDR3 sequences, with around 21% appearing a single time and approximately 14% taken by the ten largest. Specimen: peripheral blood mononuclear cells (PBMCs), collected at new diagnosis, from a patient treated with antithyroid drugs. The origin of the receptors is a female donor with Graves disease. Both conserved end residues are part of each CDR3. The order of the fields is CDR3 protein, CDR3 DNA, D gene, clone size, V gene, J gene. A D gene is named only where the DNA matches it firmly. For some rows the clone size is stated as once, few or many, or as a class when expanded; others skip it.

CSARVRGGGRNEQFF	TGCAGTGCTAGGGTTCGAGGCGGGGGCCGAAATGAGCAGTTCTTC	.	many	TRBV20-1	TRBJ2-1
CSMQQGAKDEQYF	TGCAGCATGCAGCAGGGGGCAAAGGACGAGCAGTACTTC	TRBD1	few	TRBV29-1	TRBJ2-7
CASSSAGPTDTQYF	TGTGCCAGCAGTTCTGCAGGACCCACAGATACGCAGTATTTT	.	many	TRBV27	TRBJ2-3
CASSPTGSYSYGYTF	TGTGCCAGCAGCCCGACAGGATCATACTCCTATGGCTACACCTTC	.	.	TRBV6-1	TRBJ1-2
CASSYSRSGKGTQYF	TGTGCCAGCAGTTACTCAAGGAGCGGGAAGGGGACCCAGTACTTC	TRBD2	many	TRBV6-2/TRBV6-3	TRBJ2-5
CASSLSVGQGTSTQYF	TGTGCCAGCAGCTTAAGCGTGGGACAGGGGACATCGACCCAGTACTTC	TRBD1	many	TRBV7-2	TRBJ2-5
CATSDSAAGGNQPQHF	TGTGCCACCAGTGATTCGGCGGCAGGGGGCAATCAGCCCCAGCATTTT	.	many	TRBV24-1	TRBJ1-5
CSGTGMNTEAFF	TGCAGTGGAACGGGGATGAACACTGAAGCTTTCTTT	.	many	TRBV20-1	TRBJ1-1
CASSSDRVTDTQYF	TGTGCCAGCAGCTCGGACAGGGTAACAGATACGCAGTATTTT	TRBD1	.	TRBV11-1	TRBJ2-3
CASSVELTNTGELFF	TGTGCCAGCAGCGTAGAATTAACGAACACCGGGGAGCTGTTTTTT	.	many	TRBV9	TRBJ2-2
CSAGTGDPNYGYTF	TGCAGTGCTGGGACAGGGGACCCAAACTATGGCTACACCTTC	TRBD1	many	TRBV20-1	TRBJ1-2
CASSPSGLVGGWETQYF	TGTGCCAGCAGTCCCTCAGGACTAGTGGGGGGATGGGAGACCCAGTACTTC	TRBD2	few	TRBV6-1	TRBJ2-5
CASSIGSGAYEQYF	TGTGCCAGTAGTATCGGTTCGGGGGCCTACGAGCAGTACTTC	.	.	TRBV19	TRBJ2-7
CASSQDSGMNTEAFF	TGCGCCAGCAGCCAAGATTCGGGGATGAACACTGAAGCTTTCTTT	.	many	TRBV4-3	TRBJ1-1
CASSFRDAYNEQFF	TGTGCCAGCAGTTTCCGGGACGCCTACAATGAGCAGTTCTTC	.	many	TRBV2	TRBJ2-1
CASSSDRNTGELFF	TGTGCCAGCAGTTCCGACAGAAACACCGGGGAGCTGTTTTTT	.	many	TRBV12-3/TRBV12-4	TRBJ2-2
CASSSYQGVGTEAFF	TGTGCCAGCAGCTCCTACCAGGGGGTGGGAACTGAAGCTTTCTTT	TRBD1	.	TRBV5-4	TRBJ1-1
CASGTGNSYEQYF	TGTGCCAGCGGGACAGGCAACTCCTACGAGCAGTACTTC	TRBD1	many	TRBV7-3	TRBJ2-7
CASSSQAAYEQYF	TGTGCCAGCTCATCGCAGGCAGCCTACGAGCAGTACTTC	.	.	TRBV18	TRBJ2-7
CSVSRQGQETQYF	TGCAGCGTATCCCGACAGGGCCAAGAGACCCAGTACTTC	TRBD1	few	TRBV29-1	TRBJ2-5
CAISARPGGGDEKLFF	TGTGCCATCAGTGCCAGACCAGGGGGCGGAGATGAAAAACTGTTTTTT	TRBD1	many	TRBV10-3	TRBJ1-4
CATSRDRAGPTYEQYF	TGTGCCACCAGCAGAGATCGTGCAGGGCCTACCTACGAGCAGTACTTC	.	many	TRBV15	TRBJ2-7
CASSLEVRGADEAFF	TGTGCCAGCAGCTTGGAAGTTCGGGGGGCAGATGAAGCTTTCTTT	.	.	TRBV5-4	TRBJ1-1
CASSMGFGETQYF	TGTGCCAGCAGCATGGGGTTCGGGGAGACCCAGTACTTC	.	many	TRBV7-2	TRBJ2-5
CASSLSRGTTEAFF	TGTGCCAGCAGCCTCTCCCGAGGAACGACTGAAGCTTTCTTT	.	few	TRBV5-5	TRBJ1-1
CSAQSSGRGNTDTQYF	TGCAGTGCGCAAAGTAGCGGGAGGGGGAACACAGATACGCAGTATTTT	TRBD2	many	TRBV20-1	TRBJ2-3
CASSLRASGIYEQYF	TGTGCCAGCAGCCTAAGGGCTAGCGGAATATACGAGCAGTACTTC	TRBD2	.	TRBV7-3	TRBJ2-7
CASSQGKTSGVRSYEQYF	TGCGCCAGCAGCCAAGGGAAAACTAGCGGGGTCCGCTCCTACGAGCAGTACTTC	TRBD2	few	TRBV4-1	TRBJ2-7
CAISEEREGYNEQFF	TGTGCCATCAGTGAGGAGCGGGAGGGATACAATGAGCAGTTCTTC	TRBD2	few	TRBV10-3	TRBJ2-1
CASSATGLHTGYGYTF	TGTGCCAGCAGTGCCACGGGATTACATACAGGCTATGGCTACACCTTC	.	many	TRBV27	TRBJ1-2
CASSQAPGGSEYF	TGTGCCAGCAGCCAAGCCCCCGGGGGATCTGAGTACTTC	.	few	TRBV14	TRBJ2-7
CASSPPGLAGADTQYF	TGTGCCAGCAGTCCACCGGGACTAGCGGGAGCGGATACGCAGTATTTT	TRBD2	.	TRBV12-3/TRBV12-4	TRBJ2-3